The clone carrying this T cell receptor beta chain appeared once. This sample is part of a study of cytomegalovirus exposure and HLA in healthy donors. Primers included in the PCR were 60 Vbeta and 13 Jbeta primers. Sequencing was performed with immunoSEQ multiplex PCR; in TCRdb, only in-frame clones are kept and a portion is missing. The sample yields 85,000 to 100,000 clones, 84% seen once. The V and J ends lost 1 base and 3 bases respectively, with 9 bases between them. Germline V CDR1 and CDR2: SGHVS, FQNEAQ. CDR3 length: 14 residues. The chain combines TRBV7-8 with TRBJ1-2, with D perhaps matching TRBD1 (6 bases). The source of this sequence is a woman aged 18-29 years in good health and CMV-seropositive. Sample: PBMCs. CDR3 DNA sequence: TGTGCCAGCAGCTTAGAACAGGGACACTATGGCTACACCTTC. It specifies CASSLEQGHYGYTF.